This record looks at one T cell receptor beta chain sequence and its context. Per the authors' pipeline: Amplifying reference gene primers gave estimates of nucleated cell counts. Profiling relied on immunoSEQ multiplex PCR, and the TCRdb table lists in-frame clones only, not all of them. V and J calls and clone size come straight from that table; D and trimming were deduced from the DNA. The sample holds about 120,000 clones; 85% to 90% are singletons and the top ten take about 29%. This sample was taken from a study of blood T cell repertoires in COVID-19. As for the study in general: The United States, Italy and Spain provided the acute and convalescent COVID-19 samples.

V shed 6 bases, J shed 7 bases, and the junction held 8 bases outside the gene matches. This CDR3 has 14 residues. Looked up from germline, CDR1 is SGHRS and CDR2 is YFSETQ. This sequence was found in an older man with active or convalescent COVID-19. V gene TRBV5-1 combines with J gene TRBJ1-4; 8 bases fit TRBD1. The source material was peripheral blood. CDR3 loop: CASTSDRAGEKLFF. DNA of the CDR3: TGCGCCAGCACCTCGGACAGGGCGGGTGAAAAACTGTTTTTT.